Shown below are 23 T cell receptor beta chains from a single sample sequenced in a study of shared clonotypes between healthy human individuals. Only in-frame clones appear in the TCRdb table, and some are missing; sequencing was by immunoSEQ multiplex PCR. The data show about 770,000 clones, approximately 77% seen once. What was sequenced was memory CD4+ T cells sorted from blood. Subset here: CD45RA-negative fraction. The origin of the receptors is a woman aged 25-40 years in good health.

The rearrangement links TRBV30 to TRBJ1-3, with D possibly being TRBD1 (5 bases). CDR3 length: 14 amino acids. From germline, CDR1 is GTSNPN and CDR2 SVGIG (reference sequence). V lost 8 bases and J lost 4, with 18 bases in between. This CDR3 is CATPGAGLGNTIYF. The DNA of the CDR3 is TGTGCCACGCCTGGGGCAGGGCTGGGAAACACCATATATTTT.

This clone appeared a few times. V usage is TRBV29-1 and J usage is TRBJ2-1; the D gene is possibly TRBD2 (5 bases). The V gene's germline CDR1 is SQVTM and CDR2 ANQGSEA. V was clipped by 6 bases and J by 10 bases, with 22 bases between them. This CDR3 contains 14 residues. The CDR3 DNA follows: TGCAGCGTCCGGTCAGGACTCTCCGTTCTGGAGCAGTTCTTC. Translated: CSVRSGLSVLEQFF.

The DNA for the CDR3 is TGTGCCAGCAGCATCCTAGCGGGAGGAACGTACGAGCAGTACTTC. Translating it yields CASSILAGGTYEQYF. This rearrangement joins TRBV7-9 to TRBJ2-7; 11 bases map to TRBD2. CDR3 length: 15 residues. From germline, CDR1 is SEHNR and CDR2 FQNEAQ (reference sequence). Trimming at V came to 5 bases and at J to 4 bases, leaving 7 bases not matched to a gene.

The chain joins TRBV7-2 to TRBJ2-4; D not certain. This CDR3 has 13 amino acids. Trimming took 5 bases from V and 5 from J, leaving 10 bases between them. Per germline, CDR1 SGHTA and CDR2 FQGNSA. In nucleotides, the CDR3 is TGTGCCAGCAGCACCTACCTAGAAAACATTCAGTACTTC. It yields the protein CASSTYLENIQYF.

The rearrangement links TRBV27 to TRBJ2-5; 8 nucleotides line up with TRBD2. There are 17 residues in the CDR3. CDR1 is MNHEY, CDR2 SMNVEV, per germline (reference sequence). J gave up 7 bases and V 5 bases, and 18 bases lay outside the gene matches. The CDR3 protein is CASSGRLGSGTGGTQYF. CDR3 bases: TGTGCCAGCAGTGGGCGTTTGGGTAGCGGGACGGGAGGGACCCAGTACTTC.

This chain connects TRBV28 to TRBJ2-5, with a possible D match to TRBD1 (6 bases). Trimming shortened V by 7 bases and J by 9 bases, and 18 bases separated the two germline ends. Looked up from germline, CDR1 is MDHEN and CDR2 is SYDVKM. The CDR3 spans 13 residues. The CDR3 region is CASNYGTIEAQYF. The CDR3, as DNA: TGTGCCAGCAATTACGGGACAATTGAGGCCCAGTACTTC.

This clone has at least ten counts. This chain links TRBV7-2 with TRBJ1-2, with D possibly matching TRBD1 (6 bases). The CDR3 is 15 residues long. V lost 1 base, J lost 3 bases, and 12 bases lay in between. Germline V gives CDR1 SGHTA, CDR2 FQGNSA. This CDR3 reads CASSLEGQMDYGYTF. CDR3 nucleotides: TGTGCCAGCAGCTTAGAAGGACAGATGGACTATGGCTACACCTTC.

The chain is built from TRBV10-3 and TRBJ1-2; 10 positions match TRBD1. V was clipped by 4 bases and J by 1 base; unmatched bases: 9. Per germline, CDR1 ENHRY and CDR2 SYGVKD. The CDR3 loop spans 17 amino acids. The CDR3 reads CAISGPVGQGNNYGYTF. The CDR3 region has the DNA TGTGCCATCAGTGGTCCCGTGGGACAGGGGAATAACTATGGCTACACCTTC.

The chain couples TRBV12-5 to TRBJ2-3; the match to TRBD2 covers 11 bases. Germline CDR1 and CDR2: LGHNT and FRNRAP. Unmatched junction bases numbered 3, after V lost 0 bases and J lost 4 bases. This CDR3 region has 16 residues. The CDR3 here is CASGLVLAGEADTQYF. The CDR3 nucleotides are TGTGCTAGTGGTTTGGTACTAGCGGGAGAAGCAGATACGCAGTATTTT.

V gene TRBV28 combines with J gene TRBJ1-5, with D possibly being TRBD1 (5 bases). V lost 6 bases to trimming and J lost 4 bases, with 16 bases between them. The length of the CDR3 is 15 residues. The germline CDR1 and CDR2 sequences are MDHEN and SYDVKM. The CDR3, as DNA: TGTGCCAGCAGGGCTACAGGTTCCGGTAATCAGCCCCAGCATTTT. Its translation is CASRATGSGNQPQHF.

The CDR3 reads CASSYGDRADTGELFF. In DNA, the CDR3 is TGTGCCAGCAGCTACGGGGACAGGGCCGACACCGGGGAGCTGTTTTTT. The rearrangement uses TRBV11-3 and TRBJ2-2; 9 bases map to TRBD1. This CDR3 is 16 amino acids long. CDR1 and CDR2 (germline): SGHNT, YENEEA. J lost 3 bases, V lost 4 bases, and 6 bases had no gene match.

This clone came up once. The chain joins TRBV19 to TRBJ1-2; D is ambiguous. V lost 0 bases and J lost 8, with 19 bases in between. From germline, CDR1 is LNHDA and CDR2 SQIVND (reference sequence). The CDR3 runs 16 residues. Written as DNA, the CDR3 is TGTGCCAGTAGTATAGACCTCCCGGGTGGGCGCCAAGGCTACACCTTC. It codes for CASSIDLPGGRQGYTF.

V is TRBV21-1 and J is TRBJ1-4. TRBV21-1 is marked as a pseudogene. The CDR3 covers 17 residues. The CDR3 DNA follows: TGTGCCAGCAGCACCCCTCAAGCGGGGACTTATAATGAAAAACTGTTTTTT. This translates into CASSTPQAGTYNEKLFF.

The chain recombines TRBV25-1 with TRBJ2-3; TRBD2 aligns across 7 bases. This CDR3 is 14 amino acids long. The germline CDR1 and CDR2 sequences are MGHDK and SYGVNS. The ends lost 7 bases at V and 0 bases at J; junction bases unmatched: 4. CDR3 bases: TGTGCCAGCAAGTCTAGCGGTAGCACAGATACGCAGTATTTT. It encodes CASKSSGSTDTQYF.

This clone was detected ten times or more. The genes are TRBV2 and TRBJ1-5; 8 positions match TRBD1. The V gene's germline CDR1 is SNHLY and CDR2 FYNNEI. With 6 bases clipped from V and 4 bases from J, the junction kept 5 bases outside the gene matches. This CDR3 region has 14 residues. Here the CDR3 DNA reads TGTGCCAGCAGGACGGGACAGGTAAATCAGCCCCAGCATTTT. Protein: CASRTGQVNQPQHF.

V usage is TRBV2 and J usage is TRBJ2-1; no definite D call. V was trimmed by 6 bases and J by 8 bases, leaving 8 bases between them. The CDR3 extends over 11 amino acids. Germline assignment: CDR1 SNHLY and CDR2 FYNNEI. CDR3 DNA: TGTGCCAGCAGATGGGTGGATGAGCAGTTCTTC. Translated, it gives CASRWVDEQFF. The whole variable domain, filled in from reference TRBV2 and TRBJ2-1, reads EPEVTQTPSHQVTQMGQEVILRCVPISNHLYFYWYRQILGQKVEFLVSFYNNEISEKSEIFDDQFSVERPDGSNFTLKIRSTKLEDSAMYFCASRWVDEQFFGPGTRLTVL.

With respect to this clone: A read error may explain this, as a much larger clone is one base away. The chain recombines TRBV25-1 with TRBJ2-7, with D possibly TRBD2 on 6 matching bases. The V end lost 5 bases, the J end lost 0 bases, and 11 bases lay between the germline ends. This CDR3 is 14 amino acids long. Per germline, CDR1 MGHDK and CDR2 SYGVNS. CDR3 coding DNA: TGTGCCAGCAGTCGGGACTTCAGCTCCTACGAGCAGTACTTC. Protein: CASSRDFSSYEQYF.

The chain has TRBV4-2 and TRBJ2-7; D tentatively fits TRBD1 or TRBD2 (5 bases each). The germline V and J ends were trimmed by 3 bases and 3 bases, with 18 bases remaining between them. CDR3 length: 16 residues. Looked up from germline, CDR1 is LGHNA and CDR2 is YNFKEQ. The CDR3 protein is CASSQTMGTGNYEQYF. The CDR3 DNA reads TGTGCCAGCAGCCAGACAATGGGGACGGGGAACTACGAGCAGTACTTC.

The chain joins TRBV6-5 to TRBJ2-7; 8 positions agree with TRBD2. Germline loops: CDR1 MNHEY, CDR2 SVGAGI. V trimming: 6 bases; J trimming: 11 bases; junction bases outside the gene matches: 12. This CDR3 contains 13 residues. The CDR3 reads CASRPTGRGAKYF. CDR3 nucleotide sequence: TGTGCCAGCAGACCCACCGGGCGGGGGGCGAAGTACTTC.

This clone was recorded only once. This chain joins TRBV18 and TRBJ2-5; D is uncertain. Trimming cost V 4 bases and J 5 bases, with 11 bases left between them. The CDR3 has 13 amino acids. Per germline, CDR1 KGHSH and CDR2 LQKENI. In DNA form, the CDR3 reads TGTGCCAGCTCACGCGGAATTGAGGAGACCCAGTACTTC. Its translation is CASSRGIEETQYF.

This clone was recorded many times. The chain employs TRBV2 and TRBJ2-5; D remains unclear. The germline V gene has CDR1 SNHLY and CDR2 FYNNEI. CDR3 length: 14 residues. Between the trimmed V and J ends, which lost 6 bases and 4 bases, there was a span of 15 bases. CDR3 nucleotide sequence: TGTGCCAGCAGGACCGGGTCCCAGCGAGAGACCCAGTACTTC. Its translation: CASRTGSQRETQYF. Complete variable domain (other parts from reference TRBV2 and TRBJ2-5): EPEVTQTPSHQVTQMGQEVILRCVPISNHLYFYWYRQILGQKVEFLVSFYNNEISEKSEIFDDQFSVERPDGSNFTLKIRSTKLEDSAMYFCASRTGSQRETQYFGPGTRLLVL.

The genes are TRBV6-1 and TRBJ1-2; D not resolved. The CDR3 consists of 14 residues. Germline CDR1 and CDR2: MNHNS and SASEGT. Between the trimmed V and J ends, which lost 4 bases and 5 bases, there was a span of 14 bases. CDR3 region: CASSVKSPPYGYTF. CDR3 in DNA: TGTGCCAGCAGTGTAAAATCCCCTCCTTATGGCTACACCTTC.

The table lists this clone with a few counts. The DNA for the CDR3 is TGTGCCAGCAACGCTGGGCGGGGGGCCCTCCTACGGGAGCAGTACTTC. This codes for CASNAGRGALLREQYF. The chain couples TRBV27 to TRBJ2-7, with 8 bases aligning to TRBD2. The CDR3 loop spans 16 amino acids. The junction had 18 bases not matched to a gene; V was cut back by 7 bases and J by 7 bases. Germline CDR1 and CDR2: MNHEY and SMNVEV (reference sequence).